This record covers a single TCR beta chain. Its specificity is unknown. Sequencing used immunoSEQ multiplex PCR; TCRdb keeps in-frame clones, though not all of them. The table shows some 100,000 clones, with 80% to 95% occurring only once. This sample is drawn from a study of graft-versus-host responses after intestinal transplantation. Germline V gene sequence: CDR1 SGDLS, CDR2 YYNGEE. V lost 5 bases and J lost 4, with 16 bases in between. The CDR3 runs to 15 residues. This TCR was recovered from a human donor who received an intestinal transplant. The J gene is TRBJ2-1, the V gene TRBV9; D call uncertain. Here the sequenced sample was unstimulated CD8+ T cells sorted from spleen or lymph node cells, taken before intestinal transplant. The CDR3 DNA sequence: TGTGCCAGCAGTGACACTACCACGAGATACAATGAGCAGTTCTTC. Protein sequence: CASSDTTTRYNEQFF. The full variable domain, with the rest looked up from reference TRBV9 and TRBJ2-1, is DSGVTQTPKHLITATGQRVTLRCSPRSGDLSVYWYQQSLDQGLQFLIQYYNGEERAKGNILERFSAQQFPDLHSELNLSSLELGDSALYFCASSDTTTRYNEQFFGPGTRLTVL.